Included here is one TCR beta chain sequence, with context. Its cognate antigen is unknown. This CDR3 comprises 15 residues. Germline CDR1 SGHVS, CDR2 FQNEAQ. J gave up 8 bases and V 7 bases, and 7 bases lay outside the gene matches. This record belongs to a study of identical twins. TCRdb ran MiXCR on the 5' RACE reads and lists one entry per CDR3 protein. The table shows 1.5 million to 2 million distinct CDR3 sequences, with roughly a third occurring only once. Study conclusions and caveats: Twin pairs' shared out-of-frame alpha sequences were enriched in low generation probability. Out-of-frame beta chain sequences displayed weaker excess sharing between twins. The same donors were not followed; conclusions instead depended on cross-sectional statistical analysis. Models underestimated out-of-frame TCR alpha sharing in monozygotic twins.

The V gene is TRBV7-8, the J gene TRBJ2-1; 14 nucleotides match TRBD2. The receptor comes from a newborn girl in good health. What was sequenced was cord blood. The CDR3 reads CASTLGLAGVDEQFF. CDR3 bases: TGTGCCAGCACCTTGGGACTAGCGGGAGTCGATGAGCAGTTCTTC.